These 10 T cell receptor beta chains came from one sample sequenced in a study of blood T cells in healthy people across ages. It was with a sample-barcoded 5' primer and a J-beta primer mix that a second PCR of roughly 6 to 12 cycles was run. Each CDR3 protein gets one entry after TCRdb re-called the 5' RACE reads with MiXCR. Of hundreds of thousands of distinct CDR3 sequences in the sample, roughly 50% were seen once. The sequencing input was blood. The receptors here all came from a man aged 30-40 years in good health.

The chain carries TRBV12-3 or TRBV12-4 and TRBJ1-5, with D unresolved. CDR3 length equals 16 residues. Trimming pared 2 bases from V and 1 base from J, leaving 12 bases between. Here the CDR3 DNA reads TGTGCCAGCAGTTTAAAATCTGCGGGCAGCAATCAGCCCCAGCATTTT. Protein product: CASSLKSAGSNQPQHF.

The gene calls are TRBV6-2 or TRBV6-3 and TRBJ2-7; TRBD2 matches at 10 bases. The CDR3 runs 15 residues. Germline loops: CDR1 MNHEY, CDR2 SVGEGT. The trim removed 7 bases at V and 3 bases at J, leaving 9 bases unmatched. For the CDR3, the DNA is TGTGCCAGCACCCAAGCGGGGGGGGTACTCTACGAGCAGTACTTC. This gives the protein CASTQAGGVLYEQYF.

This chain joins TRBV4-3 and TRBJ2-7, with D possibly TRBD1 on 5 matching bases. The end of the DNA is better explained by TRBJ2-5, so the J call may be wrong. The CDR3 spans 15 residues. Germline CDR1 and CDR2: LGHNA and YSLEER. CDR3 bases: TGCGCCAGCAGCCAAGATATGGGGCGACAAGAGACCCAGTACTTC. Translating it yields CASSQDMGRQETQYF.

The chain recombines TRBV6-6 with TRBJ2-1; D is perhaps TRBD2 (5 bases). CDR3 size: 15 residues. CDR1 and CDR2 from the germline V gene are MNHNY and SVGAGI (reference sequence). The V end was cut by 10 bases, the J end by 0 bases, with 16 bases between. CDR3: CATGFWESSYNEQFF. The CDR3 DNA reads as TGTGCCACCGGCTTTTGGGAGAGCTCCTACAATGAGCAGTTCTTC.

CDR3 bases: TGTGCCACCAGTGATCCCGGAAAGATTAAGGCCCAGTACTTC. This gives the protein CATSDPGKIKAQYF. The chain employs TRBV24-1 and TRBJ2-5; D remains ambiguous. Trimming removed 3 bases at V and 9 bases at J, with 16 bases between. The CDR3 extends over 14 amino acids. Looked up from germline, CDR1 is KGHDR and CDR2 is SFDVKD.

V gene TRBV6-1 combines with J gene TRBJ1-2; D is unresolved. CDR1 is MNHNS, CDR2 SASEGT, per germline. The V end lost 4 bases, the J end lost 4 bases, and 10 bases lay between the germline ends. The CDR3 loop spans 13 amino acids. The DNA for the CDR3 is TGTGCCAGCAGTGTCGAGAGTTCCTATGGCTACACCTTC. Its protein is CASSVESSYGYTF.

The V and J genes are TRBV14 and TRBJ2-1; no firm D call. The CDR3 sequence is 15 residues long. Germline V gene sequence: CDR1 SGHDN, CDR2 FVKESK. V lost 4 bases and J 6 bases, leaving 16 bases between the germline ends. The CDR3 nucleotides read TGTGCCAGCAGCCGGCAGGCCCTCCCGGGCAATGAGCAGTTCTTC. It translates to CASSRQALPGNEQFF.

The chain combines TRBV30 with TRBJ1-5; 9 bases map to TRBD1. The ends lost 4 bases at V and 3 bases at J; junction bases unmatched: 13. CDR3 length: 17 residues. Germline V gene data show CDR1 as GTSNPN and CDR2 as SVGIG (reference sequence). The CDR3 sequence: CAWTPPGQGGVNQPQHF. In DNA form, the CDR3 reads TGTGCCTGGACTCCCCCGGGACAGGGAGGTGTCAATCAGCCCCAGCATTTT.

This clonotype was counted ten times or more. The chain has TRBV6-5 and TRBJ1-4; 7 bases fit TRBD1. This CDR3 spans 16 amino acids. Trimming at V came to 6 bases and at J to 8 bases, leaving 15 bases not matched to a gene. Germline loops: CDR1 MNHEY, CDR2 SVGAGI. Written as DNA, the CDR3 is TGTGCCAGCAGCCGATCTAACCCCAGGGGGGGCGAAAAACTGTTTTTT. Protein sequence: CASSRSNPRGGEKLFF.

The chain employs TRBV6-2 or TRBV6-3 and TRBJ2-1; D unclear. V gave up 5 bases and J gave up 3 bases, with 5 bases separating them. The CDR3 is made up of 12 amino acids. Germline-derived CDR1 and CDR2 are MNHEY and SVGEGT. In DNA, the CDR3 is TGTGCCAGCAGTAATATCTACAATGAGCAGTTCTTC. Its protein product is CASSNIYNEQFF.